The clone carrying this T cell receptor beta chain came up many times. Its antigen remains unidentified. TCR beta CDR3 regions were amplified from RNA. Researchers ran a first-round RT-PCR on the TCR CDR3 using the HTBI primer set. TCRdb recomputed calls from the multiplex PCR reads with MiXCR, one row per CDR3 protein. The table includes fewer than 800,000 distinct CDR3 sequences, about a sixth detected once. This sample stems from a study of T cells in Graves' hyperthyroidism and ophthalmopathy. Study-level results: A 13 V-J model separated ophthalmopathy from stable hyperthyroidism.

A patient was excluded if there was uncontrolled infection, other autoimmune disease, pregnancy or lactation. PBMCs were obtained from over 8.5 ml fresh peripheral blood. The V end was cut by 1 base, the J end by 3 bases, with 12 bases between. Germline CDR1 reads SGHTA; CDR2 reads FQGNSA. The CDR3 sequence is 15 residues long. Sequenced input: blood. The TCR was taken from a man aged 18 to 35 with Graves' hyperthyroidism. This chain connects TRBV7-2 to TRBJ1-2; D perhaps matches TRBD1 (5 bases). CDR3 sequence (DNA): TGTGCCAGCAGCTTAGAAGTAGGGGTGTACTATGGCTACACCTTC. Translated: CASSLEVGVYYGYTF. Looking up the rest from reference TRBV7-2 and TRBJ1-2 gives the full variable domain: GAGVSQSPSNKVTEKGKDVELRCDPISGHTALYWYRQSLGQGLEFLIYFQGNSAPDKSGLPSDRFSAERTGGSVSTLTIQRTQQEDSAVYLCASSLEVGVYYGYTFGSGTRLTVV.